This T cell receptor beta chain was documented in a study of T cell clones after liver transplantation. Study in general: TCRbeta sequencing after a pre-transplant mixed lymphocyte reaction identified graft-donor-reactive clones, later tracked in post-transplant blood. Findings of the study overall: Circulating graft-donor-reactive CD4 TCRbeta sequences fell significantly post-transplant in most of the 8 subjects.

The CDR3 totals 19 residues. V was clipped by 3 bases and J by 1 base; unmatched bases: 11. Germline lookup yields CDR1 MNHEY and CDR2 SMNVEV (reference sequence). In the case of this clone: Its antigen is not identified.

Clones were sequenced by immunoSEQ multiplex PCR, and TCRdb holds only the in-frame ones, with some missing. The sample gives some 80,000 clones, 82% of which show up once; 0.4% to 0.6% is in the top ten. The specimen was CD4+ T cells from blood, collected 46 months after liver transplant. This chain connects TRBV27 to TRBJ2-1; 11 nucleotides agree with TRBD2. The source of this sequence is a human patient who received a liver transplant. Some of the T cells might come from the graft donor. The chain's CDR3 is CASSFRTSGYRISYNEQFF. CDR3 nucleotides: TGTGCCAGCAGTTTTAGGACTAGCGGGTATAGGATTTCCTACAATGAGCAGTTCTTC.